A single T cell receptor (beta chain) is shown here with its context. What it recognizes is unknown. Germline CDR1 is SQVTM and CDR2 is ANQGSEA. This CDR3 contains 12 residues. Trimming removed 3 bases at V and 2 bases at J, with 7 bases between. The data stem from a study of regulatory and conventional T cells in RAG deficiency. The protocol was immunoSEQ multiplex PCR, while the TCRdb copy is restricted to in-frame clones and leaves out a portion. The top ten clones hold 0.45% to 0.6% of a sample with more than 35,000 clones, around 90% of them seen once. Blood CD4+ CD25-low CD127-high conventional T cells supplied the genomic DNA template. Whole-study findings and limits: Omenn syndrome and CID/AS patients had roughly 100-fold fewer unique Treg TCR beta sequences, versus around 10-fold elsewhere.

These sequences were also reported in another study, on regulatory T cells. Per that paper: The PCR used 52 TRBV and 13 TRBJ primers.

The sequenced material came from CD4+ effector T cells sorted from blood. The TCR originated in a human donor in good health. The J gene is TRBJ1-1, the V gene TRBV29-1; D ambiguous. CDR3 amino acids: CSVEFRNTEAFF. The CDR3 nucleotides read TGCAGCGTTGAGTTCAGAAACACTGAAGCTTTCTTT.